Presented here are 29 T cell receptor beta chains from one specimen sequenced in a study of CD8 T cells in ankylosing spondylitis. TCRdb ran MiXCR on the 5' RACE reads and lists one entry per CDR3 protein. The sample comprises approximately 190,000 distinct CDR3 sequences, approximately 12% of which are singletons, and 11% rests with the top ten. Sequenced material: blood, either unsorted or a sorted T cell fraction (not recorded which). The receptors shown here come from a female donor with ankylosing spondylitis or in good health (not recorded which).

This clonotype has ten or more counts. The V gene is TRBV6-4, the J gene TRBJ1-3; D is unclear. The length of the CDR3 is 13 residues. Per the germline V gene, CDR1 is MRHNA and CDR2 is SNTAGT. V was clipped by 3 bases and J by 2 bases, with 5 bases between them. CDR3: CASSEAPGNTIYF. The CDR3 DNA reads TGTGCCAGCAGTGAGGCGCCTGGAAACACCATATATTTT.

This clonotype was seen once. A much bigger clone sits one base away, suggesting this may be a read error. The chain employs TRBV12-3 or TRBV12-4 and TRBJ1-1, with D unclear. CDR3 length: 13 residues. The CDR3 nucleotides are TGTGTCAGCAGTTCTCCCCGGGTCGGAGAAGCTTTCTTT. Residues: CVSSSPRVGEAFF.

The chain has TRBV18 and TRBJ2-7, with 10 bases that match TRBD1. Germline assignment: CDR1 KGHSH and CDR2 LQKENI. The CDR3 runs to 15 residues. The ends lost 1 base at V and 6 bases at J; junction bases unmatched: 6. The CDR3 protein is CASSPLGTGASEQYF. In DNA, the CDR3 is TGTGCCAGCTCACCACTCGGGACAGGGGCCTCCGAGCAGTACTTC.

The V call is TRBV29-1, the J call TRBJ1-6; TRBD1 might be the D (6 bases). The V end was cut by 7 bases, the J end by 8 bases, with 15 bases between. From germline, CDR1 is SQVTM and CDR2 ANQGSEA. CDR3 length: 13 residues. The CDR3 region is CSAGEARDSPLHF. CDR3 nucleotides: TGCAGCGCAGGGGAGGCGAGGGATTCACCCCTCCACTTT.

This clonotype was counted at least ten times. J is TRBJ1-2 and V is TRBV5-1, with unresolved D. Trimming took off 0 bases at V and 4 bases at J, with 10 bases between the two ends. CDR3 length: 14 residues. CDR1 is SGHRS and CDR2 is YFSETQ in the germline V gene. CDR3 residues: CASSLEGSGYGYTF. The CDR3 DNA follows: TGCGCCAGCAGCTTGGAGGGTTCGGGCTATGGCTACACCTTC.

Of note for this clonotype: Since a much larger clone is just one base distant, this may be a read error. The CDR3 region has the DNA TGTGCCAACAGCCAAGCGAGGGATATCACTGAAGCTTTCTTT. Translated: CANSQARDITEAFF. The chain has TRBV14 and TRBJ1-1; no reliable D call. CDR1 is SGHDN, CDR2 FVKESK, per germline. CDR3 size: 14 residues.

This clonotype was counted a few times. The J gene is TRBJ1-5, the V gene TRBV24-1; 7 bases line up with TRBD1. V dropped 3 bases and J dropped 2; count of bases not matched to a gene: 3. The CDR3 extends over 15 amino acids. In germline, CDR1 is KGHDR, CDR2 SFDVKD. CDR3: CATSDQGEGNQPQHF. CDR3 DNA: TGTGCCACCAGTGATCAGGGGGAGGGCAATCAGCCCCAGCATTTT.

This clonotype occurred a few times. J is TRBJ2-2 and V is TRBV20-1, with 8 bases that match TRBD1. J was trimmed by 2 bases and V by 1 base; bases with no gene match: 6. The CDR3 totals 16 residues. Germline V gene sequence: CDR1 DFQATT, CDR2 SNEGSKA (reference sequence). The CDR3 region has the DNA TGCAGTGCTAGAGTAAGAGGGACAGGAAACACCGGGGAGCTGTTTTTT. Its translation: CSARVRGTGNTGELFF.

This clonotype was counted at least ten times. The rearrangement uses TRBV12-3 or TRBV12-4 and TRBJ2-1, with TRBD2 matching over 13 bases. Losses at the gene ends were 6 bases for V and 10 bases for J; bases not matched to a gene: 6. This CDR3 has 14 amino acids. The CDR3 protein is CASRLAGGPGEQFF. CDR3 coding DNA: TGTGCCAGCAGACTAGCGGGAGGGCCAGGGGAGCAGTTCTTC.

This clonotype was picked up many times. The chain carries TRBV5-1 and TRBJ2-1, with 10 bases matching TRBD2. The CDR3 length is 14 residues. Germline V CDR1 and CDR2: SGHRS, YFSETQ. Germline trimming cut 4 bases from V and 6 bases from J; bases unmatched to any gene: 4. Here the CDR3 reads CASSISSGGNEQFF. The CDR3, as DNA: TGCGCCAGCAGCATATCTAGCGGGGGCAATGAGCAGTTCTTC.

This clonotype was seen ten or more times. This chain uses TRBV10-3 with TRBJ2-3, with TRBD1 matching 7 bases. Germline trimming cut 6 bases from V and 4 bases from J; bases unmatched to any gene: 7. Germline CDR1 ENHRY, CDR2 SYGVKD. This CDR3 spans 14 amino acids. CDR3 nucleotide sequence: TGTGCCATCAGACCGACAGGGTTGGCAGATACGCAGTATTTT. The encoded protein is CAIRPTGLADTQYF.

This clonotype occurred many times. V gene TRBV6-1 combines with J gene TRBJ2-7, with D possibly being TRBD1 (6 bases). The germline V gene encodes CDR1 MNHNS and CDR2 SASEGT. Trimming stripped 8 bases from V and 3 bases from J, with 20 bases between. The CDR3 is 15 residues long. The CDR3 sequence: CASAAGRGLNYEQYF. DNA of the CDR3: TGTGCCAGCGCGGCGGGTAGGGGGTTGAACTACGAGCAGTACTTC.

This sequence joins TRBV20-1 and TRBJ2-7; 11 bases match TRBD2. CDR3 length equals 18 residues. Germline V gene lookup returns CDR1 DFQATT and CDR2 SNEGSKA (reference sequence). The V gene end was trimmed by 3 bases and the J gene end by 2 bases; junction bases not matched to a gene: 15. CDR3 region: CSARILGTSGLITYEQYF. The CDR3 region has the DNA TGCAGTGCTAGGATCCTCGGGACTAGCGGCTTAATAACCTACGAGCAGTACTTC.

The rearrangement links TRBV24-1 to TRBJ2-2, with 7 bases fitting TRBD2. CDR3 length: 14 amino acids. The V gene end was trimmed by 9 bases and the J gene end by 0 bases; junction bases not matched to a gene: 3. The germline gives CDR1 KGHDR, CDR2 SFDVKD. DNA of the CDR3: TGTGCCACCGAACGGGGGGCGAACACCGGGGAGCTGTTTTTT. This codes for CATERGANTGELFF.

This clonotype appeared many times. This rearrangement joins TRBV2 to TRBJ1-1, with 7 bases aligning to TRBD1. V lost 6 bases to trimming and J lost 0 bases; unmatched junction nucleotides: 4. Germline V gene data show CDR1 as SNHLY and CDR2 as FYNNEI. The CDR3 covers 14 residues. The CDR3 is CASRGDSLNTEAFF. In nucleotides, the CDR3 is TGTGCCAGCAGAGGGGACAGTTTGAACACTGAAGCTTTCTTT.

This clonotype has more than one count but fewer than ten. The chain uses TRBV3-1 and TRBJ2-1; 8 nucleotides match TRBD2. The CDR3 length is 15 residues. CDR1 and CDR2 (germline): LGHDT, YNNKEL (reference sequence). V dropped 2 bases and J dropped 4; count of bases not matched to a gene: 4. For the CDR3, the DNA is TGTGCCAGCAGCCAAATACTAGCGGTATACAATGAGCAGTTCTTC. This gives the protein CASSQILAVYNEQFF.

A few counts support this clonotype. The V and J genes are TRBV7-8 and TRBJ2-1; D tentatively reads TRBD1 or TRBD2 (5 bases each). The V end lost 3 bases, the J end lost 6 bases, and 15 bases lay between the germline ends. This CDR3 is built from 15 residues. The germline gives CDR1 SGHVS, CDR2 FQNEAQ. The CDR3, as DNA: TGTGCCAGCAGCTTCTCTGGGGGAGCGAGCAATGAGCAGTTCTTC. This sequence encodes CASSFSGGASNEQFF.

This clonotype was seen at least ten times. The V call is TRBV28, the J call TRBJ2-2, with 7 bases identical to TRBD2. The CDR3 runs 17 residues. Germline assignment: CDR1 MDHEN and CDR2 SYDVKM. Unmatched junction bases numbered 8, after V lost 2 bases and J lost 2 bases. The CDR3 DNA sequence: TGTGCCAGCAGTTTAGCGGGAGTAGGACCTAACACCGGGGAGCTGTTTTTT. The encoded protein is CASSLAGVGPNTGELFF.

A few counts support this clonotype. The rearrangement uses TRBV20-1 and TRBJ1-1, with D hard to call. CDR3 length: 13 residues. Germline values: CDR1 DFQATT, CDR2 SNEGSKA (reference sequence). The ends were cut back, 1 base at V and 3 bases at J, with 9 bases in the middle. Written as DNA, the CDR3 is TGCAGTGCTAGAGGCCTTAAGGACACTGAAGCTTTCTTT. This sequence encodes CSARGLKDTEAFF.

J is TRBJ1-2 and V is TRBV7-2, with D unclear. This CDR3 comprises 15 residues. In germline, CDR1 is SGHTA, CDR2 FQGNSA. V lost 5 bases, J lost 7 bases, and 20 bases lay in between. The DNA for the CDR3 is TGTGCCAGCAGCCCCACCGTAGGAAGGAGAGGTGGCTACACCTTC. It encodes CASSPTVGRRGGYTF. Full variable domain (remainder filled in from reference TRBV7-2 and TRBJ1-2): GAGVSQSPSNKVTEKGKDVELRCDPISGHTALYWYRQSLGQGLEFLIYFQGNSAPDKSGLPSDRFSAERTGGSVSTLTIQRTQQEDSAVYLCASSPTVGRRGGYTFGSGTRLTVV.

As concerns this clonotype: Since a much larger clone is just one base distant, this may be a read error. The chain employs TRBV5-1 and TRBJ1-2, with D perhaps matching TRBD1 (5 bases). Looked up from germline, CDR1 is SGHRS and CDR2 is YFSETQ. The CDR3 has 14 amino acids. The CDR3 loop reads CASSLPGTLYGSTF. The CDR3 DNA reads as TGCGCCAGCAGCTTGCCCGGGACGCTCTATGGCTCCACCTTC.

In this sample, this clonotype turned up once. The chain is built from TRBV6-5 and TRBJ1-1; TRBD1 matches at 10 bases. This CDR3 has 14 residues. In germline, CDR1 is MNHEY, CDR2 SVGAGI. V dropped 6 bases and J dropped 8; count of bases not matched to a gene: 9. CDR3 bases: TGTGCCAGCAGCTATGGACAGGGGGGGACCGAAGCTTTCTTT. This translates into CASSYGQGGTEAFF.

CDR3 residues: CAWTPALYNEQFF. CDR3 in DNA: TGTGCCTGGACCCCGGCACTTTACAATGAGCAGTTCTTC. The genes are TRBV30 and TRBJ2-1; D gene ambiguous. Germline CDR1 is GTSNPN and CDR2 is SVGIG (reference sequence). V was cut by 4 bases and J by 4 bases, with 11 bases left in between. CDR3 length equals 13 residues.

This clonotype was counted at least ten times. This chain links TRBV5-1 with TRBJ2-7; D is ambiguous. The CDR3 is 13 residues long. Germline V gene lookup returns CDR1 SGHRS and CDR2 YFSETQ. Between the trimmed V and J ends, which lost 4 bases and 6 bases, there was a span of 14 bases. In DNA, the CDR3 is TGCGCCAGCAGCAGCCGGAGCCCCGGCGAGCAGTACTTC. Translated: CASSSRSPGEQYF.

This clonotype was counted between two and nine times. The chain is built from TRBV7-6 and TRBJ2-7; D possibly corresponds to TRBD2 (6 bases). CDR3 size: 14 residues. With 0 bases removed from V and 5 bases from J, the gap between germline ends came to 11 bases. Germline CDR1 and CDR2: SGHVS and FNYEAQ. The chain's CDR3 is CASSLAQWGDEQYF. The CDR3 nucleotides are TGTGCCAGCAGCTTAGCGCAGTGGGGGGACGAGCAGTACTTC.

Many counts were recorded for this clonotype. The V call is TRBV20-1, the J call TRBJ2-3; D perhaps matches TRBD2 (5 bases). The V gene lost 5 bases and the J gene lost 2 bases, with 8 bases spanning the gap. The CDR3 has 12 residues. Germline V gene lookup returns CDR1 DFQATT and CDR2 SNEGSKA (reference sequence). The CDR3 protein is CSALRDTDTQYF. CDR3 nucleotides: TGCAGTGCTCTCCGGGACACAGATACGCAGTATTTT.

This clonotype was seen at least ten times. CDR3 in amino acids: CASSPGLTPNYEQYF. The CDR3 DNA is TGCGCCAGCAGCCCGGGTCTAACCCCTAACTACGAGCAGTACTTC. The J gene is TRBJ2-7, the V gene TRBV5-1; D gene ambiguous. The ends were cut back, 4 bases at V and 3 bases at J, with 17 bases in the middle. CDR3 size: 15 residues. The germline V gene encodes CDR1 SGHRS and CDR2 YFSETQ.

This clonotype has a handful of counts. The rearrangement joins TRBV20-1 to TRBJ2-3; TRBD2 is a possible D gene (6 bases). Germline lookup yields CDR1 DFQATT and CDR2 SNEGSKA (reference sequence). The ends were cut back, 1 base at V and 3 bases at J, with 14 bases in the middle. The CDR3 spans 15 residues. As DNA, the CDR3 is TGCAGTGCTAGAGTCGGGACGGGGGATACAGATACGCAGTATTTT. Protein: CSARVGTGDTDTQYF.

This clonotype was seen many times. This chain joins TRBV5-1 and TRBJ1-1; tentative D call: TRBD1 (5 bases). V was cut by 4 bases and J by 3 bases, with 13 bases left in between. CDR3 length: 14 amino acids. From germline, CDR1 is SGHRS and CDR2 YFSETQ. The CDR3 loop reads CASSHQGEDTEAFF. The CDR3, as DNA: TGCGCCAGCAGCCATCAGGGAGAGGACACTGAAGCTTTCTTT. Combining the CDR3 with reference TRBV5-1 and TRBJ1-1 gives the whole variable domain KAGVTQTPRYLIKTRGQQVTLSCSPISGHRSVSWYQQTPGQGLQFLFEYFSETQRNKGNFPGRFSGRQFSNSRSEMNVSTLELGDSALYLCASSHQGEDTEAFFGQGTRLTVV.